This is a list of T cell receptor beta chains from one sample in a study of blood T cell repertoires in COVID-19. Repertoires were generated with immunoSEQ multiplex PCR, while TCRdb's copy carries only in-frame clones and drops some. Among a few hundred thousand clones, over 75% were seen once, and the ten largest hold approximately 1.8%. Sequencing was performed on PBMCs or T cells enriched from blood (not recorded which). Every receptor here comes from a woman in her 40s who had recovered from COVID-19. CDR3s include the opening cysteine and the closing phenylalanine or tryptophan. Fields, in order: CDR3 DNA, CDR3 protein, J gene, V gene, D gene, clone size, CDR3 length. A D gene is named only where the DNA matches it firmly. Where a row states a size, it is once, few, many or the class of an expanded clone; other rows omit it.

CDR3nt: TGTGCCAGCAGTGCCTCATGGCGGGGGATGCAAGAGACCCAGTACTTC
CDR3aa: CASSASWRGMQETQYF
j_gene: TRBJ2-5
v_gene: TRBV25-1
d_gene: TRBD2
abundance: .
len: 16

CDR3nt: TGTGCCAGCAGTGAATATCCACACGAGACCCAGTACTTC
CDR3aa: CASSEYPHETQYF
j_gene: TRBJ2-5
v_gene: TRBV25-1
d_gene: .
abundance: .
len: 13

CDR3nt: TGTGCCAGCAGCGTCCGGGACAGGAACACTGAAGCTTTCTTT
CDR3aa: CASSVRDRNTEAFF
j_gene: TRBJ1-1
v_gene: TRBV9
d_gene: TRBD1
abundance: once
len: 14

CDR3nt: TGTGCTAGTGGTTTGGTACTAAACTTCAATGAGCAGTTCTTC
CDR3aa: CASGLVLNFNEQFF
j_gene: TRBJ2-1
v_gene: TRBV12-5
d_gene: .
abundance: once
len: 14

CDR3nt: TGCGCCAGCAGCCTAAGCGGTCCTTACGAGCAGTACTTC
CDR3aa: CASSLSGPYEQYF
j_gene: TRBJ2-7
v_gene: TRBV4-1
d_gene: .
abundance: few
len: 13

CDR3nt: TGCGCCAGCAGCCAAGAAGGGGGAACCTACAATGAGCAGTTCTTC
CDR3aa: CASSQEGGTYNEQFF
j_gene: TRBJ2-1
v_gene: TRBV4-1
d_gene: .
abundance: few
len: 15

CDR3nt: TGTGCCAGCAGGGTTGACAGGGGAGCGGCTTTCTTT
CDR3aa: CASRVDRGAAFF
j_gene: TRBJ1-1
v_gene: TRBV25-1
d_gene: TRBD1
abundance: .
len: 12

CDR3nt: TGTGCCAGCAGTTTAATGGGGACAGGGACAGATACGCAGTATTTT
CDR3aa: CASSLMGTGTDTQYF
j_gene: TRBJ2-3
v_gene: TRBV27
d_gene: TRBD1
abundance: .
len: 15

CDR3nt: TGTGCCAGCAGCTTCGAGGGGGCATTTCGAGAAAAACTGTTTTTT
CDR3aa: CASSFEGAFREKLFF
j_gene: TRBJ1-4
v_gene: TRBV7-8
d_gene: TRBD1
abundance: .
len: 15

CDR3nt: TGTGCCAGCAGCTTAGGACAAGCAACAGATACGCAGTATTTT
CDR3aa: CASSLGQATDTQYF
j_gene: TRBJ2-3
v_gene: TRBV7-2
d_gene: .
abundance: .
len: 14

CDR3nt: TGTGCCAGCAATAGACAGGGGACAACTAATGAAAAACTGTTTTTT
CDR3aa: CASNRQGTTNEKLFF
j_gene: TRBJ1-4
v_gene: TRBV2
d_gene: TRBD1
abundance: .
len: 15

CDR3nt: TGTGCCAGCACCTACCGCCTCGGTCCTAACTATGGCTACACCTTC
CDR3aa: CASTYRLGPNYGYTF
j_gene: TRBJ1-2
v_gene: TRBV6-5
d_gene: .
abundance: .
len: 15

CDR3nt: TGCAGCGTTTTTACAGGGCCCGGAAACACCATATATTTT
CDR3aa: CSVFTGPGNTIYF
j_gene: TRBJ1-3
v_gene: TRBV29-1
d_gene: .
abundance: once
len: 13

CDR3nt: TGTGCCAGCAGCTTAGATTCATCAGATACGCAGTATTTT
CDR3aa: CASSLDSSDTQYF
j_gene: TRBJ2-3
v_gene: TRBV11-3
d_gene: .
abundance: .
len: 13

CDR3nt: TGTGCCAGCAGCCCTCGGGGCAGGGGGCTCACAGATACGCAGTATTTT
CDR3aa: CASSPRGRGLTDTQYF
j_gene: TRBJ2-3
v_gene: TRBV11-2
d_gene: TRBD1
abundance: .
len: 16

CDR3nt: TGTGCCAGCAGCTTACCTTCAGGCGAACCTGGAAACACCATATATTTT
CDR3aa: CASSLPSGEPGNTIYF
j_gene: TRBJ1-3
v_gene: TRBV5-5
d_gene: .
abundance: .
len: 16

CDR3nt: TGTGCCAGCAGCTTTTTAGCGGACAGCACAGATACGCAGTATTTT
CDR3aa: CASSFLADSTDTQYF
j_gene: TRBJ2-3
v_gene: TRBV5-4
d_gene: .
abundance: few
len: 15

CDR3nt: TGTGCCAGCAGCCAAGAAGTGGGACAAGCGGGAAGGCGAGAGACCCAGTACTTC
CDR3aa: CASSQEVGQAGRRETQYF
j_gene: TRBJ2-5
v_gene: TRBV3-1/TRBV3-2
d_gene: .
abundance: .
len: 18

CDR3nt: TGTGCCAGCAGCCAAGATTCAGGGGGCTACACCTTC
CDR3aa: CASSQDSGGYTF
j_gene: TRBJ1-2
v_gene: TRBV3-1/TRBV3-2
d_gene: .
abundance: .
len: 12

CDR3nt: TGTGCCACCAGTGACACCTCTAGCGCACTCCTTGGCTACAATGAGCAGTTCTTC
CDR3aa: CATSDTSSALLGYNEQFF
j_gene: TRBJ2-1
v_gene: TRBV24-1
d_gene: .
abundance: .
len: 18

CDR3nt: TGTGCCTGGAGTATGCCTGGGGCTAGCGGGAGGACAACGCAGTATTTT
CDR3aa: CAWSMPGASGRTTQYF
j_gene: TRBJ2-3
v_gene: TRBV30
d_gene: TRBD2
abundance: .
len: 16

CDR3nt: TGTGCCACCAGCCAGGGGAGCAATCAGCCCCAGCATTTT
CDR3aa: CATSQGSNQPQHF
j_gene: TRBJ1-5
v_gene: TRBV24-1
d_gene: .
abundance: few
len: 13

CDR3nt: TGTGCCAGCAGCATTTCTCAGGGGGCCGACTACACCTTC
CDR3aa: CASSISQGADYTF
j_gene: TRBJ1-2
v_gene: TRBV3-1/TRBV3-2
d_gene: TRBD1
abundance: .
len: 13

CDR3nt: TGTGCCAGCAGTTCGGAGCGGGAGGGCGAGCAGTACTTC
CDR3aa: CASSSEREGEQYF
j_gene: TRBJ2-7
v_gene: TRBV7-2
d_gene: TRBD2
abundance: once
len: 13

CDR3nt: TGTGCCAGCAGCTCGCAATTGTCCAGGGGTCGGGAAGCTTTCTTT
CDR3aa: CASSSQLSRGREAFF
j_gene: TRBJ1-1
v_gene: TRBV11-2
d_gene: .
abundance: .
len: 15

CDR3nt: TGTGCCAGGTCACAGACCTCCTATGGCTACACCTTC
CDR3aa: CARSQTSYGYTF
j_gene: TRBJ1-2
v_gene: TRBV2
d_gene: .
abundance: .
len: 12

CDR3nt: TGTGCCAGCAGCCTGGACAGGAACTATGGCTACACCTTC
CDR3aa: CASSLDRNYGYTF
j_gene: TRBJ1-2
v_gene: TRBV12-3/TRBV12-4
d_gene: TRBD1
abundance: once
len: 13

CDR3nt: TGTGCCAGCAGTTTAAGTTTAACACCTGGAAACACCATATATTTT
CDR3aa: CASSLSLTPGNTIYF
j_gene: TRBJ1-3
v_gene: TRBV28
d_gene: .
abundance: .
len: 15